This TCR beta chain is drawn from a study of blood T cells in healthy people across ages. A second 7 to 11 cycle PCR used barcoded and J-beta primers. TCRdb processed the 5' RACE reads anew with MiXCR; each CDR3 protein has one entry. Here the sample spans about 1.8 million distinct CDR3 sequences, roughly 49% being singletons. The CDR3 length is 14 residues. V lost 4 bases, J lost 3 bases, and 14 bases lay in between. Per the germline V gene, CDR1 is SGHKS and CDR2 is YYEKEE (reference sequence). This clonotype was detected a few times. The sequenced sample consisted of blood. The receptor was isolated from a woman between 35 and 50 years old in good health. This sequence joins TRBV5-5 and TRBJ2-7, with a tentative D call TRBD1 (7 bases). In DNA form, the CDR3 reads TGTGCCAGCAGCACGTCAGGGGGGATCTACGAGCAGTACTTC. Its protein product is CASSTSGGIYEQYF. Full variable domain (remainder filled in from reference TRBV5-5 and TRBJ2-7): DAGVTQSPTHLIKTRGQQVTLRCSPISGHKSVSWYQQVLGQGPQFIFQYYEKEERGRGNFPDRFSARQFPNYSSELNVNALLLGDSALYLCASSTSGGIYEQYFGPGTRLTVT.